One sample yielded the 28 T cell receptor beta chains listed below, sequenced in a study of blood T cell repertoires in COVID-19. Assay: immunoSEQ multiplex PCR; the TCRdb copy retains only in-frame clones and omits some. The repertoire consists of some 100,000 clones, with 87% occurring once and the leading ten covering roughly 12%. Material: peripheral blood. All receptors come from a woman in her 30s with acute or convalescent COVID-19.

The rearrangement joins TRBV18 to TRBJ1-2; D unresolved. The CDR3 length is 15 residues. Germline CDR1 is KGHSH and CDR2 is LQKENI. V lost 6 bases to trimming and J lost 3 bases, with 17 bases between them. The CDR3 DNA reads TGTGCCAGCTCCCCGGCGGGTCAGGCCTACTATGGCTACACCTTC. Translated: CASSPAGQAYYGYTF.

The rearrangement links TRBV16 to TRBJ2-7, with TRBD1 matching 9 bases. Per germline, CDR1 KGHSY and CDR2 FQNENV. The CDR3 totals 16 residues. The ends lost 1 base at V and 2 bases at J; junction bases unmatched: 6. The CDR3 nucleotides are TGTGCCAGCAGCCAATGGGGGACAGGGAGCGCCTACGAGCAGTACTTC. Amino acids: CASSQWGTGSAYEQYF.

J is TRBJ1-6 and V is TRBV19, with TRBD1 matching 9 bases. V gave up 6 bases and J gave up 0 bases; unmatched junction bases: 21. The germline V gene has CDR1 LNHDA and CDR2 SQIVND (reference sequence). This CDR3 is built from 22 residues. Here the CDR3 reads CASSPGIPGQGQRSSYNSPLHF. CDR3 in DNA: TGTGCCAGTAGCCCGGGAATCCCGGGACAGGGTCAGAGGAGCTCCTATAATTCACCCCTCCACTTT. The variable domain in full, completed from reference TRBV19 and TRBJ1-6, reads DGGITQSPKYLFRKEGQNVTLSCEQNLNHDAMYWYRQDPGQGLRLIYYSQIVNDFQKGDIAEGYSVSREKKESFPLTVTSAQKNPTAFYLCASSPGIPGQGQRSSYNSPLHFGNGTRLTVT.

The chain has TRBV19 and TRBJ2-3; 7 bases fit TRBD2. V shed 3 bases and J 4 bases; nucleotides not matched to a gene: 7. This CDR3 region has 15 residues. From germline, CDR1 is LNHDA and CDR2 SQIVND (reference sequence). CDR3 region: CASSMTAGVPDTQYF. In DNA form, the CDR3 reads TGTGCCAGTAGTATGACGGCGGGGGTGCCAGATACGCAGTATTTT.

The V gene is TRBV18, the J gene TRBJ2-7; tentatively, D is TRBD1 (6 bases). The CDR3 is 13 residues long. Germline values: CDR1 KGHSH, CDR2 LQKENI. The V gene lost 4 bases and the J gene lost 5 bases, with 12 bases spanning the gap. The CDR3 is CASSRGQGHEQYF. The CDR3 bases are TGTGCCAGCTCACGGGGTCAGGGGCACGAGCAGTACTTC.

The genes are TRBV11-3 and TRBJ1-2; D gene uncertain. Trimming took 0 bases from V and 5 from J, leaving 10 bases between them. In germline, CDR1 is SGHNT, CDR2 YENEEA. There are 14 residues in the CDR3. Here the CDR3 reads CASSLDPRLYGYTF. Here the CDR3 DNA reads TGTGCCAGCAGCTTAGATCCCAGGTTATATGGCTACACCTTC.

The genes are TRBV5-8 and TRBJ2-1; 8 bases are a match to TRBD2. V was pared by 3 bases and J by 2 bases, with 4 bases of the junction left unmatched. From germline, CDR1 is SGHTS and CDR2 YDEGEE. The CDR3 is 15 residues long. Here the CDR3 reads CASSSGGGPYNEQFF. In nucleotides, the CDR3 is TGTGCCAGCAGCTCTGGCGGGGGGCCCTACAATGAGCAGTTCTTC.

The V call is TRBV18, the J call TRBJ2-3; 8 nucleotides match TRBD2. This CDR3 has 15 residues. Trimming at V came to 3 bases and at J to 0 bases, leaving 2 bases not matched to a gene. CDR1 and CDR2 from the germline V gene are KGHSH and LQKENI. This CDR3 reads CASSPLAGSTDTQYF. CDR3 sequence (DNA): TGTGCCAGCTCACCTTTAGCGGGGAGCACAGATACGCAGTATTTT.

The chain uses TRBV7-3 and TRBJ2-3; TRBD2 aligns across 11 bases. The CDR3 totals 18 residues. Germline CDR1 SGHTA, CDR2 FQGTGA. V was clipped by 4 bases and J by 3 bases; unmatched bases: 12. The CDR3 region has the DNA TGTGCCAGCAGCTCCACCGGCTCTAGCGGGGGGTTAACAGATACGCAGTATTTT. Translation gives CASSSTGSSGGLTDTQYF. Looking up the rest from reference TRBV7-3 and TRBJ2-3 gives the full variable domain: GAGVSQTPSNKVTEKGKYVELRCDPISGHTALYWYRQSLGQGPEFLIYFQGTGAADDSGLPNDRFFAVRPEGSVSTLKIQRTERGDSAVYLCASSSTGSSGGLTDTQYFGPGTRLTVL.

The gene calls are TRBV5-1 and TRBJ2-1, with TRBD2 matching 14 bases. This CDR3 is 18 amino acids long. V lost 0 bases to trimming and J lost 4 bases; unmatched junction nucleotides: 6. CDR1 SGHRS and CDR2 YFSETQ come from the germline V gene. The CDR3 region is CASSLGLAGGPRYNEQFF. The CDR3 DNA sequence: TGCGCCAGCAGCTTGGGACTAGCGGGGGGGCCGAGATACAATGAGCAGTTCTTC. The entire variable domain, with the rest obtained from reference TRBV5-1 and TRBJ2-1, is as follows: KAGVTQTPRYLIKTRGQQVTLSCSPISGHRSVSWYQQTPGQGLQFLFEYFSETQRNKGNFPGRFSGRQFSNSRSEMNVSTLELGDSALYLCASSLGLAGGPRYNEQFFGPGTRLTVL.

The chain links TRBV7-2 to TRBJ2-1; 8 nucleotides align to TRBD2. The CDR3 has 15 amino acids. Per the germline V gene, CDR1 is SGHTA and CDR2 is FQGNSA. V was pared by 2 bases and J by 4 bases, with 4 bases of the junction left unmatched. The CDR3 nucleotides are TGTGCCAGCAGCTTATCCGGGACTAGTTACAATGAGCAGTTCTTC. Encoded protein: CASSLSGTSYNEQFF. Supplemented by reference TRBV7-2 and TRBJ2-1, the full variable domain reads GAGVSQSPSNKVTEKGKDVELRCDPISGHTALYWYRQSLGQGLEFLIYFQGNSAPDKSGLPSDRFSAERTGGSVSTLTIQRTQQEDSAVYLCASSLSGTSYNEQFFGPGTRLTVL.

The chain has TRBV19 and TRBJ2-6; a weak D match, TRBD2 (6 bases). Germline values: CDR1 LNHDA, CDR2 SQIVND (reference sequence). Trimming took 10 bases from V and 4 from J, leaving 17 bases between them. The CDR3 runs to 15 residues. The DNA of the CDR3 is TGTGCCACTCGTGGAGGGGTTGCCGGGGCCAACGTCCTGACTTTC. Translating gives CATRGGVAGANVLTF.

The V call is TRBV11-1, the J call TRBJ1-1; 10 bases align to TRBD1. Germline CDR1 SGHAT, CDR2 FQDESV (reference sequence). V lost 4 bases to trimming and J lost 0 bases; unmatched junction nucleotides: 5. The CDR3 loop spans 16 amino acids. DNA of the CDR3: TGTGCCAGCAGCTGGACGGGACAGGGGATGAACACTGAAGCTTTCTTT. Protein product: CASSWTGQGMNTEAFF.

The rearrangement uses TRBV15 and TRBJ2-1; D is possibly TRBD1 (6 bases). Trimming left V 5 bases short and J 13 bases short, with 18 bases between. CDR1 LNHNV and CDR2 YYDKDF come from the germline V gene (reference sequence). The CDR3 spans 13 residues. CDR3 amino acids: CATSGQNGQIQFF. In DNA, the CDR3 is TGTGCCACCAGCGGACAGAACGGACAGATTCAGTTCTTC.

The CDR3 protein is CASSDTSRDSYEQYF. CDR3 nucleotide sequence: TGTGCCAGCAGTGACACCTCCAGGGACTCCTACGAGCAGTACTTC. The chain joins TRBV6-1 to TRBJ2-7; a possible D gene is TRBD1 (5 bases). CDR1 and CDR2 (germline): MNHNS, SASEGT. This CDR3 spans 15 amino acids. V dropped 3 bases and J dropped 0 bases, with 12 bases sitting between them.

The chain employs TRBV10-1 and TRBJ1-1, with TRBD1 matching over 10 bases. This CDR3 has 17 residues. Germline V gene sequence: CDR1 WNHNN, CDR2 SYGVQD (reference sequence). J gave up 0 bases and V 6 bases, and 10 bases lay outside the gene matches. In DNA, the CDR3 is TGCGCCAGCAGCGACGCTCGGACAGGGGGGTTGAACACTGAAGCTTTCTTT. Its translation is CASSDARTGGLNTEAFF.

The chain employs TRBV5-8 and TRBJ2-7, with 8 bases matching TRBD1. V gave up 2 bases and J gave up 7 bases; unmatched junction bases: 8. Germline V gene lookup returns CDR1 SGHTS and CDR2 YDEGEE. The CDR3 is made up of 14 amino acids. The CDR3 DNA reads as TGTGCCAGCAGCTTACAGGGGGGAACGTGGGAGCAGTACTTC. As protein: CASSLQGGTWEQYF.

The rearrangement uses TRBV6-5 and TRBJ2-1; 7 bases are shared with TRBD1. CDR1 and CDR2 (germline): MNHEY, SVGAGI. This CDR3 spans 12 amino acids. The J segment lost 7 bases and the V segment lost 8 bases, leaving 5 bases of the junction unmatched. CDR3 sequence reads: CASLRGWNEQFF. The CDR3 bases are TGTGCCAGCCTCAGGGGGTGGAATGAGCAGTTCTTC.

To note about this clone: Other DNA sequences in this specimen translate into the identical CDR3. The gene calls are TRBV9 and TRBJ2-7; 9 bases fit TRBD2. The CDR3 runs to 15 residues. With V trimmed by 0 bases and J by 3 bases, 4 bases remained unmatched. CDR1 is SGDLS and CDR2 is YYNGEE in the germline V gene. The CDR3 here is CASSVGSGGLYEQYF. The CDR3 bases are TGTGCCAGCAGCGTAGGTAGCGGGGGTCTCTACGAGCAGTACTTC.

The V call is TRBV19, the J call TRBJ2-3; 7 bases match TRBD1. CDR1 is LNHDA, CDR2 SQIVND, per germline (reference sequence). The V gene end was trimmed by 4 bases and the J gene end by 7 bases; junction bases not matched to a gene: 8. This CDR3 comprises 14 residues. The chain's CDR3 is CASSRDSLGYTQYF. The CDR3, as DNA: TGTGCCAGTAGTAGGGACAGCCTAGGGTATACGCAGTATTTT.

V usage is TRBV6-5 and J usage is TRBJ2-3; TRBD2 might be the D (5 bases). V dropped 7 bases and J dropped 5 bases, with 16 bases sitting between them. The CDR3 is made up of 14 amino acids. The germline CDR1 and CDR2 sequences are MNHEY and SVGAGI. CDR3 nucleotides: TGTGCCAGCACCCTCCGGGGAGCGGAAGATACGCAGTATTTT. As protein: CASTLRGAEDTQYF.

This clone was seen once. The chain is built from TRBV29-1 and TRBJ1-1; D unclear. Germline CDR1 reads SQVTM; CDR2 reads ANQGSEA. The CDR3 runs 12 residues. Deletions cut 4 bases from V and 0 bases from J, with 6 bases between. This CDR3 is CSVGHMNTEAFF. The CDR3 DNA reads TGCAGCGTTGGACACATGAACACTGAAGCTTTCTTT.

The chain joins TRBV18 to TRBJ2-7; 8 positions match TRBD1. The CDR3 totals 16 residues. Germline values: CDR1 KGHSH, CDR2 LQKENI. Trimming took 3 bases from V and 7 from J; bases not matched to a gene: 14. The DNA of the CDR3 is TGTGCCAGCTCACCGACCAAGACAGGGGTGGGTGGAGAGCAGTACTTC. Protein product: CASSPTKTGVGGEQYF.

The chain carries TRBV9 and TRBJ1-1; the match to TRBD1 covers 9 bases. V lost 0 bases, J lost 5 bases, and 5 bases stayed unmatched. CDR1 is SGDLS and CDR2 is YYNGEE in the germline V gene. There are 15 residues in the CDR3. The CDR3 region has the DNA TGTGCCAGCAGCGTAGCTACAGGGGGCATTACTGAAGCTTTCTTT. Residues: CASSVATGGITEAFF.

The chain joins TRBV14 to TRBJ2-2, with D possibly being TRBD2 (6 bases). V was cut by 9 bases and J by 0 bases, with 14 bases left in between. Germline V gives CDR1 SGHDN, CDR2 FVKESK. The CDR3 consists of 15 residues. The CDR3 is CASKTGGPNTGELFF. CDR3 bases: TGTGCCAGTAAGACCGGGGGACCGAACACCGGGGAGCTGTTTTTT.

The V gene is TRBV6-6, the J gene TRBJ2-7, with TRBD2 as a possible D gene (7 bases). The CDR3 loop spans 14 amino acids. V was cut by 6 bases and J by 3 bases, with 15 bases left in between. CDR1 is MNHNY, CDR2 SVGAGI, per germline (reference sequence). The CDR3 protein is CASSPGGGVYEQYF. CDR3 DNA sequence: TGTGCCAGCAGCCCTGGGGGGGGCGTCTACGAGCAGTACTTC.

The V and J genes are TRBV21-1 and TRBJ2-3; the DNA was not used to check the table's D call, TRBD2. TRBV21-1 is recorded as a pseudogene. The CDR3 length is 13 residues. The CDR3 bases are TGTGCCAGCAGCCGGGGGAGCGGAGATACGCAGTATTTT. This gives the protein CASSRGSGDTQYF.

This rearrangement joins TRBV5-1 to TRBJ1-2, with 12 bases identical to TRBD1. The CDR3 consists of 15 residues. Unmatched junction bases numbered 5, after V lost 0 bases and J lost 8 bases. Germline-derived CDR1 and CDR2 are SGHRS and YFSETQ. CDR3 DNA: TGCGCCAGCAGCTTGGCCGGGACAGGGGGCTGGGGCTACACCTTC. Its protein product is CASSLAGTGGWGYTF.